These 3 T cell receptor beta chains were sequenced from one sample in a study of blood T cell repertoires in COVID-19. Sequencing was performed with immunoSEQ multiplex PCR; in TCRdb, only in-frame clones are kept and a portion is missing. The sample carries tens of thousands of clones, roughly 80% recorded once. The material sequenced was peripheral blood. The source is a human donor in a cohort sampled during active or convalescent COVID-19.

J is TRBJ2-1 and V is TRBV12-3 or TRBV12-4; the match to TRBD2 covers 7 bases. The CDR3 is made up of 13 amino acids. Trimming took 5 bases from V and 7 from J; bases not matched to a gene: 5. The CDR3 nucleotides are TGTGCCAGCAGTCTCGGGGGACTAAATGAGCAGTTCTTC. Protein sequence: CASSLGGLNEQFF.

The chain uses TRBV25-1 and TRBJ1-2; TRBD1 aligns across 7 bases. CDR3 length equals 12 residues. With 4 bases clipped from V and 4 bases from J, the junction kept 0 bases outside the gene matches. Per germline, CDR1 MGHDK and CDR2 SYGVNS. CDR3 in amino acids: CASSGDSYGYTF. The CDR3 bases are TGTGCCAGCAGTGGGGACAGCTATGGCTACACCTTC.

CDR3 bases: TGTGCCAGCAGCTTCCCTAGCGTTGACGGGCAGTACTTC. This gives the protein CASSFPSVDGQYF. The chain is built from TRBV5-6 and TRBJ2-7; D possibly corresponds to TRBD2 (6 bases). Trimming took off 2 bases at V and 9 bases at J, with 15 bases between the two ends. The CDR3 has 13 residues. Germline loops: CDR1 SGHDT, CDR2 YYEEEE.